This TCR beta chain was recorded in a study of T cells after yellow fever vaccination. On the study more broadly: Where fractions had low cell numbers, libraries were prepared from them with the SMART-Seq v4 Ultra Low Input RNA kit.

Using its own MiXCR run on the 5' RACE reads, TCRdb lists one record per CDR3 protein. Here the sample spans some 600,000 distinct CDR3 sequences, around an eighth being singletons. CDR3 length equals 13 residues. V lost 6 bases, J lost 6 bases, and 12 bases lay in between. Germline values: CDR1 LNHNV, CDR2 YYDKDF (reference sequence). Whole-study results and caveats: Post-booster repertoires again held most primary-vaccination clones (roughly 95% CD4, around 90% CD8).

Notes on this clonotype: Antigen specificity is unknown.

This receptor was identified in a man aged 25 to 40 who received the YFV17D yellow fever vaccine. V usage is TRBV15 and J usage is TRBJ2-1; unclear D gene. Sequenced here: PBMCs, sampled on the day of the yellow fever booster vaccination. CDR3 region: CATSLGSGNEQFF. CDR3 coding DNA: TGTGCCACCAGTCTCGGTTCCGGCAATGAGCAGTTCTTC.